This TCR beta chain was captured in a study of regulatory T cells in long-lasting Graves disease. Germline V gene sequence: CDR1 MNHNS, CDR2 SASEGT. Trimming at V came to 2 bases and at J to 7 bases, leaving 14 bases not matched to a gene. The CDR3 runs 18 residues. Described time point: newly diagnosed GD, antithyroid drugs for less than 3 months. Generation of the TCR library employed RNA extracted from PBMCs. CDR3-region Arm-PCR and iRepertoire HTBI primers produced the TCR beta libraries. TCRdb reprocessed the multiplex PCR reads with MiXCR, giving one entry per CDR3 protein. The sample yields under 250,000 distinct CDR3 sequences, roughly 20% seen once. On this clonotype: Its antigen remains unidentified.

Overall study results and limits: Limited samples may have lowered accuracy.

The same data also went into a second study, on T cells in Graves' hyperthyroidism and ophthalmopathy. That investigation notes: Uncontrolled infections, other autoimmune diseases, pregnancy or lactation led to exclusion of patients. HTBI primers drove first-round RT-PCR of the TCR CDR3. Using 13 V-J features, a model discriminated ophthalmopathy from stable hyperthyroidism.

The genes are TRBV6-1 and TRBJ1-6, with 7 bases matching TRBD1. The clonotype was recovered from a woman between 25 and 40 years old with Graves disease. The specimen comprised peripheral blood mononuclear cells (PBMCs), sampled at new diagnosis, from a patient treated with antithyroid drugs. The CDR3 sequence: CASSELVQWTGWNSPLHF. The DNA of the CDR3 is TGTGCCAGCAGTGAACTCGTGCAGTGGACAGGCTGGAATTCACCCCTCCACTTT.